This TCR beta chain derives from a study of long-term antiretroviral therapy in people with HIV. Findings of the study overall: The study found that diversity rose after ART but stayed below transplant donor controls.

Germline V gene lookup returns CDR1 SGHTA and CDR2 FQGNSA. Trimming left V 5 bases short and J 6 bases short, with 15 bases between. The CDR3 covers 14 residues. A v3.0 immunoSEQ assay was performed at survey level. Produced via immunoSEQ multiplex PCR; TCRdb's table is partial and in-frame only. Among almost 30,000 clones listed, 85% to 90% were seen once. Of note for this clone: Its specificity is unknown.

The chain joins TRBV7-2 to TRBJ2-3; tentatively, D is TRBD1 (6 bases). The sequence derives from a man aged 45-65 years with HIV. The sample consisted of unsorted PBMCs, taken 3.2 years before starting antiretroviral therapy. The CDR3 DNA follows: TGTGCCAGCAGCGAAACCAGGGGATCCGATACGCAGTATTTT. This sequence encodes CASSETRGSDTQYF.